The text below deals with one T cell receptor (beta chain). The antigen remains unidentified. The data originate from a study of cytomegalovirus exposure and HLA in healthy donors. Study-wide points: Productive status was seen about 87% or about 30% of the time for most TCR beta V segments in an earlier analysis. Most TCR sequences were seen very rarely across donors, but some public TCRs occurred in many. Common viral pathogens seemed to be connected with several of the most significant clusters, according to a later analysis.

V trimming: 3 bases; J trimming: 6 bases; junction bases outside the gene matches: 5. Germline values: CDR1 LNHDA, CDR2 SQIVND (reference sequence). The CDR3 runs to 15 residues. The PCR had 60 Vbeta and 13 Jbeta primers. The table came from immunoSEQ multiplex PCR; TCRdb's copy has only in-frame clones and leaves some out. Its table records roughly 53,000 clones. The chain combines TRBV19 with TRBJ2-1; TRBD1 aligns across 10 bases. The sequence was collected from a man aged 18-30 years in good health and CMV-seropositive. Material: PBMCs. Here the CDR3 reads CASSIQDRGGNEQFF. The CDR3 DNA reads TGTGCCAGTAGTATTCAGGACAGGGGGGGCAATGAGCAGTTCTTC.